A selection of T cell receptor beta chains follows, all from one sample in a study of T cell responses to AZD1222 COVID-19 vaccine. Method: immunoSEQ multiplex PCR; TCRdb's copy keeps in-frame clones and lacks some. The data contain 200,000 to 250,000 clones, 90% to 95% of them singletons. The starting material was peripheral blood, obtained 28 days after the second dose of the MenACWY control vaccine. These receptors originate from an adult who received the MenACWY meningococcal vaccine as a control. CDR3s include the opening cysteine and the closing phenylalanine or tryptophan. The order of the fields is J gene, D gene, clone size, V gene, CDR3 protein, CDR3 DNA. A D gene is named only where the DNA matches it firmly. Some rows mark clone size as missing; the rest say once, few, many or name a class of expanded clone.

TRBJ2-1 NA NA TRBV20-1 CSHPSYNEQFF TGCAGCCACCCCTCCTACAATGAGCAGTTCTTC
TRBJ2-1 NA NA TRBV21-1 CASSKSPGLVIEQFF TGTGCCAGCAGCAAGTCTCCGGGACTAGTCATTGAGCAGTTCTTC
TRBJ1-5 NA NA TRBV6-4 CASSVTLNQPQHF TGTGCCAGCAGTGTGACCCTAAATCAGCCCCAGCATTTT
TRBJ2-1 TRBD2 NA TRBV5-6 CASSLEGSGSSYNEQFF TGTGCCAGCAGCTTGGAAGGTAGCGGGAGCTCCTACAATGAGCAGTTCTTC
TRBJ1-6 NA NA TRBV27 CASMDIAGKSPLHF TGTGCCAGCATGGATATTGCAGGGAAGTCACCCCTCCACTTT
TRBJ2-7 NA few TRBV19 CASSRQVESAEQYF TGTGCCAGTAGTAGACAGGTGGAGTCCGCCGAGCAGTACTTC
TRBJ2-1 TRBD1 NA TRBV5-4 CATRLRRTGTYNEQFF TGTGCCACCCGCTTACGACGGACAGGAACCTACAATGAGCAGTTCTTC
TRBJ1-3 NA NA TRBV5-4 CASSEQGRDLNTIYF TGTGCCAGCAGCGAACAGGGTCGGGACCTAAACACCATATATTTT
TRBJ1-2 TRBD1 NA TRBV5-8 CASSTPHRGNYGYTF TGTGCCAGCAGCACACCGCACAGGGGTAACTATGGCTACACCTTC
TRBJ2-1 TRBD2 NA TRBV28 CASSPSWAFPNIAGGRTGEQFF TGTGCCAGCAGTCCATCCTGGGCCTTTCCCAACATAGCGGGAGGCCGTACGGGTGAGCAGTTCTTC
TRBJ2-2 NA NA TRBV19 CASSIDLGSLELFF TGTGCCAGTAGTATAGATCTCGGCTCCCTAGAGCTGTTTTTT
TRBJ1-1 NA NA TRBV5-1 CASSLGYGAWNTEAFF TGCGCCAGCAGCTTGGGGTATGGGGCCTGGAACACTGAAGCTTTCTTT
TRBJ2-5 TRBD2 NA TRBV5-4 CASSLGSSGTPETQYF TGTGCCAGCAGCTTGGGCTCTAGCGGGACTCCAGAGACCCAGTACTTC
TRBJ2-3 NA once TRBV28 CASSPPGTTDTQYF TGTGCCAGCAGCCCCCCGGGGACTACAGATACGCAGTATTTT
TRBJ2-7 TRBD2 NA TRBV6-5 CASSSSGRNTYEQYF TGTGCCAGCAGTTCTAGCGGGAGGAACACCTACGAGCAGTACTTC
TRBJ2-5 NA NA TRBV3-1/TRBV3-2 CASSQVGQGHQETQYF TGTGCCAGCAGCCAAGTAGGGCAGGGGCACCAAGAGACCCAGTACTTC
TRBJ2-3 TRBD2 NA TRBV18 CASSPPGLAGTDTQYF TGTGCCAGCTCACCACCGGGACTAGCGGGCACAGATACGCAGTATTTT
TRBJ1-2 NA NA TRBV12-3/TRBV12-4 CASSSQVNYGYTF TGTGCCAGCAGCTCACAGGTTAACTATGGCTACACCTTC
TRBJ2-1 TRBD2 NA TRBV6-5 CASSVGGSSYNEQFF TGTGCCAGCAGCGTGGGGGGGAGCTCCTACAATGAGCAGTTCTTC
TRBJ1-2 NA few TRBV4-1 CASSQVRKGQGYTF TGCGCCAGCAGCCAAGTGCGGAAAGGGCAAGGCTACACCTTC
TRBJ1-5 NA NA TRBV27 CASRMVGQPQHF TGTGCCAGCAGAATGGTGGGTCAGCCCCAGCATTTT
TRBJ1-2 TRBD1 once TRBV3-1/TRBV3-2 CASSVQGRDGYTF TGTGCCAGCAGCGTACAGGGGCGCGATGGCTACACCTTC
TRBJ2-7 TRBD2 NA TRBV11-2 CASSLELAGAYEQYF TGTGCCAGCAGCTTAGAACTAGCGGGAGCCTACGAGCAGTACTTC
TRBJ1-1 TRBD1 NA TRBV19 CASRDRGATEAFF TGTGCCAGTAGGGACAGGGGGGCTACTGAAGCTTTCTTT
TRBJ2-5 NA NA TRBV18 CASSPGAQETQYF TGTGCCAGCTCACCAGGGGCCCAAGAGACCCAGTACTTC
TRBJ2-3 NA NA TRBV13 CASSLRGADTQYF TGTGCCAGCAGCTTACGAGGCGCAGATACGCAGTATTTT
TRBJ1-5 TRBD1 NA TRBV18 CASSSKTGDQPQHF TGTGCCAGCTCAAGTAAGACAGGGGATCAGCCCCAGCATTTT
TRBJ2-1 NA NA TRBV19 CASRAGDNEQFF TGTGCCAGTAGGGCAGGGGACAATGAGCAGTTCTTC
TRBJ1-4 NA NA TRBV7-8 CASSLYEVPEKLFF TGTGCCAGCAGCTTATACGAGGTACCCGAAAAACTGTTTTTT
TRBJ2-2 TRBD2 NA TRBV19 CASSLGLAGLPNTGELFF TGTGCCAGTAGTCTCGGACTAGCGGGGTTACCCAACACCGGGGAGCTGTTTTTT
TRBJ2-1 NA NA TRBV9 CASSVGPGDYNEQFF TGTGCCAGCAGCGTAGGCCCGGGGGACTACAATGAGCAGTTCTTC
TRBJ1-1 NA NA TRBV6-5 CASSFSSGRIEAFF TGTGCCAGCAGTTTTTCCTCGGGGCGGATTGAAGCTTTCTTT
TRBJ2-1 NA NA TRBV6-2/TRBV6-3 CASSYDGEQFF TGTGCCAGCAGTTACGACGGGGAGCAGTTCTTC
TRBJ2-2 TRBD1 NA TRBV6-5 CASSRRDSTGELFF TGTGCCAGCAGTCGACGGGACAGCACCGGGGAGCTGTTTTTT
TRBJ1-1 TRBD1 NA TRBV11-2 CASSPRQGTEAFF TGTGCCAGCAGCCCGCGACAGGGCACTGAAGCTTTCTTT
TRBJ2-1 NA NA TRBV10-1 CASSKPRRGREKHNEQFF TGCGCCAGCAGCAAGCCGCGAAGGGGGCGGGAGAAGCACAATGAGCAGTTCTTC
TRBJ1-1 TRBD1 NA TRBV4-1 CASSQTTGQRNTEAFF TGCGCCAGCAGCCAGACCACGGGACAGAGGAACACTGAAGCTTTCTTT
TRBJ1-2 NA NA TRBV9 CASSTPRLGTQPGYTF TGTGCCAGCAGCACCCCCCGGTTAGGGACCCAACCGGGCTACACCTTC
TRBJ1-5 NA NA TRBV20-1 CSASKGLGSNQPQHF TGCAGTGCTAGTAAGGGCCTCGGGAGCAATCAGCCCCAGCATTTT
TRBJ2-7 NA NA TRBV13 CASSLGGLSSSYEQYF TGTGCCAGCAGCTTAGGGGGGCTCAGCAGCTCCTACGAGCAGTACTTC
TRBJ1-3 NA NA TRBV6-5 CASSDLGWAGNTIYF TGTGCCAGCTCCGATCTGGGTTGGGCTGGAAACACCATATATTTT
TRBJ1-2 TRBD1 NA TRBV28 CASSPGTVNYGYTF TGTGCCAGCAGCCCCGGGACAGTTAACTATGGCTACACCTTC
TRBJ1-2 NA NA TRBV9 CASKNREPNYGYTF TGTGCCAGCAAAAACAGGGAACCTAACTATGGCTACACCTTC
TRBJ1-3 NA NA TRBV6-5 CASSYSTGNTIYF TGTGCCAGCAGTTACTCGACTGGAAACACCATATATTTT
TRBJ1-2 TRBD1 NA TRBV5-7 CATPRLQGHDGYTF TGTGCCACCCCTCGGCTACAGGGGCATGATGGCTACACCTTC
TRBJ1-1 NA NA TRBV4-1 CASSQTGPDRHTEAFF TGCGCCAGCAGCCAGACCGGGCCCGATCGTCACACTGAAGCTTTCTTT
TRBJ2-3 TRBD2 NA TRBV6-5 CASTPKPSGGDTQYF TGTGCCAGCACCCCTAAACCTAGCGGGGGTGATACGCAGTATTTT
TRBJ2-5 NA NA TRBV7-8 CASSLVALIGIETQYF TGTGCCAGCAGCTTAGTGGCTCTAATAGGGATAGAGACCCAGTACTTC
TRBJ1-2 NA NA TRBV5-4 CASSPRAGHGYTF TGTGCCAGCAGCCCGAGGGCAGGCCATGGCTACACCTTC
TRBJ2-1 TRBD1 NA TRBV4-1 CASSPGQGDREQFF TGCGCCAGCAGCCCGGGACAGGGCGATCGTGAGCAGTTCTTC
TRBJ1-1 NA NA TRBV5-4 CASSLGVGEAFF TGTGCCAGCAGCTTGGGGGTCGGTGAAGCTTTCTTT
TRBJ1-6 NA NA TRBV2 CASSEETGQSNSPLHF TGTGCCAGCAGTGAAGAGACGGGACAATCTAATTCACCCCTCCACTTT
TRBJ1-1 NA NA TRBV21-1 CASSSPQNTEAFF TGTGCCAGTTCAAGCCCACAGAACACTGAAGCTTTCTTT
TRBJ1-4 NA NA TRBV5-1 CASSRDDLNEKLFF TGCGCCAGCAGCCGGGACGACCTTAATGAAAAACTGTTTTTT
TRBJ1-3 NA NA TRBV28 CASSLPIARNTIYF TGTGCCAGCAGTCTCCCAATAGCCCGAAACACCATATATTTT
TRBJ1-5 NA NA TRBV28 CAGVDQPNQPQHF TGTGCCGGAGTTGACCAGCCAAATCAGCCCCAGCATTTT
TRBJ2-7 TRBD2 NA TRBV28 CASSYRTSGRYEQYF TGTGCCAGCAGTTATAGGACTAGCGGGAGATACGAGCAGTACTTC
TRBJ1-2 NA NA TRBV4-2 CASSQAVGGEAYGYTF TGTGCCAGCAGCCAAGCCGTGGGGGGGGAAGCGTATGGCTACACCTTC
TRBJ2-7 TRBD1 NA TRBV5-5 CASSLRDRADHEQYF TGTGCCAGCAGCCTCCGGGACAGGGCTGACCACGAGCAGTACTTC
TRBJ1-6 NA NA TRBV4-2 CASSQETGPSPLHF TGTGCCAGCAGCCAAGAAACAGGGCCCTCACCCCTCCACTTT